The next 14 T cell receptor beta chains were all read from a single sample in a study of control samples from healthy donors and cancer patients. Using immunoSEQ multiplex PCR, the repertoire was profiled, and TCRdb retains in-frame clones only, with some absent. The table has around 48,000 clones, 85% to 95% seen once. The source material was PBMCs. All receptors derive from a woman between 50 and 59 years old with head and neck cancer.

The chain uses TRBV28 and TRBJ1-5, with D unresolved. The V gene's germline CDR1 is MDHEN and CDR2 SYDVKM. V dropped 6 bases and J dropped 0 bases, with 12 bases sitting between them. The CDR3 is 15 residues long. The CDR3 DNA reads TGTGCCAGCAGCAGACGCGGAGATAGCAATCAGCCCCAGCATTTT. It is translated as CASSRRGDSNQPQHF. Together with reference TRBV28 and TRBJ1-5, the CDR3 gives the full variable domain: DVKVTQSSRYLVKRTGEKVFLECVQDMDHENMFWYRQDPGLGLRLIYFSYDVKMKEKGDIPEGYSVSREKKERFSLILESASTNQTSMYLCASSRRGDSNQPQHFGDGTRLSIL.

J is TRBJ2-3 and V is TRBV6-1; D could derive from TRBD1 or TRBD2 (5 bases each). Germline V gene data show CDR1 as MNHNS and CDR2 as SASEGT. This CDR3 spans 16 amino acids. Trimming stripped 1 base from V and 2 bases from J, with 13 bases between. This CDR3 is CASSEGGSPLTDTQYF. The CDR3 nucleotides read TGTGCCAGCAGTGAAGGGGGGTCCCCTCTCACAGATACGCAGTATTTT.

The genes are TRBV6-5 and TRBJ2-7; D is unresolved. Germline values: CDR1 MNHEY, CDR2 SVGAGI. V was clipped by 0 bases and J by 3 bases, with 9 bases between them. This CDR3 is 14 amino acids long. This chain's CDR3 is CASSYSRTDYEQYF. DNA of the CDR3: TGTGCCAGCAGTTACTCGCGGACGGACTACGAGCAGTACTTC.

This chain connects TRBV29-1 to TRBJ1-1, with TRBD1 matching over 9 bases. V lost 6 bases and J lost 7; bases outside the gene matches: 9. The CDR3 totals 13 residues. The V gene's germline CDR1 is SQVTM and CDR2 ANQGSEA. The CDR3 DNA follows: TGCAGCGTGCCAATACAGGGGGCGGATGAAGCTTTCTTT. This gives the protein CSVPIQGADEAFF.

V usage is TRBV19 and J usage is TRBJ1-1; 7 bases fit TRBD1. The CDR3 runs to 17 residues. The V and J ends lost 5 bases and 4 bases, in that order; junction bases with no gene match: 16. Germline CDR1 and CDR2: LNHDA and SQIVND (reference sequence). The CDR3 coding sequence is TGTGCCAGTAGTTTTCCTCCACGTTTATCAGGGGGCACTGAAGCTTTCTTT. Amino acids: CASSFPPRLSGGTEAFF.

The genes are TRBV30 and TRBJ1-2; D is perhaps TRBD1 (5 bases). Trimming took 6 bases from V and 5 from J, leaving 13 bases between them. CDR3 length: 12 residues. Germline V gene lookup returns CDR1 GTSNPN and CDR2 SVGIG (reference sequence). In DNA form, the CDR3 reads TGTGCCTGTAGGGGACGTAGTTATGGCTACACCTTC. It codes for CACRGRSYGYTF.

A single count supports this clone. The gene calls are TRBV5-1 and TRBJ1-6; the D gene is possibly TRBD1 (6 bases). CDR1 is SGHRS, CDR2 YFSETQ, per germline. V lost 1 base to trimming and J lost 10 bases, with 12 bases between them. CDR3 length: 14 residues. Written as DNA, the CDR3 is TGCGCCAGCAGCTTGATGGACAGAAACTCACCCCTCCACTTT. Protein sequence: CASSLMDRNSPLHF.

V and J are TRBV7-2 and TRBJ1-1, with a possible D match to TRBD1 (5 bases). Trimming removed 5 bases at V and 0 bases at J, with 10 bases between. This CDR3 is 14 amino acids long. Germline V gene data show CDR1 as SGHTA and CDR2 as FQGNSA. CDR3 residues: CASSPQTVNTEAFF. CDR3 coding DNA: TGTGCCAGCAGCCCCCAGACAGTGAACACTGAAGCTTTCTTT.

CDR3 sequence: CSVGDNYEQYF. CDR3 DNA sequence: TGCAGCGTTGGAGACAACTACGAGCAGTACTTC. The chain recombines TRBV29-1 with TRBJ2-7; D remains unclear. The CDR3 length is 11 residues. The germline V and J ends were trimmed by 4 bases and 3 bases, with 7 bases remaining between them. Looked up from germline, CDR1 is SQVTM and CDR2 is ANQGSEA.

The rearrangement uses TRBV29-1 and TRBJ2-7; TRBD1 matches at 8 bases. Germline CDR1 reads SQVTM; CDR2 reads ANQGSEA. V lost 6 bases and J lost 4; bases outside the gene matches: 8. This CDR3 has 13 amino acids. The CDR3 DNA reads as TGCAGCGTCGGGACAGGTCCTGGGTACGAGCAGTACTTC. This translates into CSVGTGPGYEQYF.

The chain is built from TRBV4-3 and TRBJ1-4; D is possibly TRBD1 (5 bases). The CDR3 has 12 residues. In germline, CDR1 is LGHNA, CDR2 YSLEER. The V end was cut by 0 bases, the J end by 13 bases, with 9 bases between. CDR3 residues: CASSQDGGRLFF. The CDR3 region has the DNA TGCGCCAGCAGCCAAGACGGGGGAAGACTGTTTTTT.

V and J are TRBV11-2 and TRBJ2-1; D is perhaps TRBD2 (6 bases). There are 14 residues in the CDR3. The germline V gene encodes CDR1 SGHAT and CDR2 FQNNGV. Trimming removed 5 bases from V and 9 bases from J, with 17 bases in between. This CDR3 reads CASSSYRRGSEQFF. The CDR3 coding sequence is TGTGCCAGCAGCAGTTACCGTCGGGGGAGTGAGCAGTTCTTC.

The rearrangement joins TRBV7-2 to TRBJ2-7; a possible D gene is TRBD2 (6 bases). The CDR3 runs to 17 residues. Deletions cut 3 bases from V and 0 bases from J, with 18 bases between. Germline CDR1 reads SGHTA; CDR2 reads FQGNSA. The CDR3 protein is CASSLGGRGSHSYEQYF. Written as DNA, the CDR3 is TGTGCCAGCAGCTTGGGGGGTAGGGGATCTCACTCCTACGAGCAGTACTTC.

The CDR3 loop is CASSQEGGWGIYTF. DNA of the CDR3: TGCGCCAGCAGCCAAGAGGGGGGTTGGGGGATCTACACCTTC. This chain joins TRBV4-1 and TRBJ1-2; possible D gene TRBD1, 5 bases. This CDR3 contains 14 residues. Germline lookup yields CDR1 MGHRA and CDR2 YSYEKL. V dropped 0 bases and J dropped 10 bases, with 15 bases sitting between them.